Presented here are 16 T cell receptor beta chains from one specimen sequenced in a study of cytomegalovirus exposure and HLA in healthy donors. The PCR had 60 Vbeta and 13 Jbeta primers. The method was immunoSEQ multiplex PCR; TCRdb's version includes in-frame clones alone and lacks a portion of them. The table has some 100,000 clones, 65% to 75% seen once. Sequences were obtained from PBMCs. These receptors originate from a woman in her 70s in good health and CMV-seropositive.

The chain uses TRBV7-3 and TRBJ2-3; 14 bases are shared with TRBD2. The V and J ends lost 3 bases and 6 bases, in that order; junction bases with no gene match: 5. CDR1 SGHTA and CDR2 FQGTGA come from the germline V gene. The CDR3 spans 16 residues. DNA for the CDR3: TGTGCCAGCAGCTTCCAGGGACTAGCGGGGGCGGATACGCAGTATTTT. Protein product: CASSFQGLAGADTQYF.

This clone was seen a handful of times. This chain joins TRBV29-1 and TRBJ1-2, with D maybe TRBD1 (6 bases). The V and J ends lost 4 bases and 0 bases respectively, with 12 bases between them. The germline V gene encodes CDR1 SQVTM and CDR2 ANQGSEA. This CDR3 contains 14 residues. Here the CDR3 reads CSVVPGHSNYGYTF. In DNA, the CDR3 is TGCAGCGTTGTGCCGGGACACTCTAACTATGGCTACACCTTC.

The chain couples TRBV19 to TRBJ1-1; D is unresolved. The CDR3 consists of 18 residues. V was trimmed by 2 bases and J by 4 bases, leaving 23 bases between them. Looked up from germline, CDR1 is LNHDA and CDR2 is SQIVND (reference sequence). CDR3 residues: CASSIRPWWEGPGTEAFF. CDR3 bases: TGTGCCAGTAGTATAAGGCCTTGGTGGGAGGGCCCTGGCACTGAAGCTTTCTTT.

CDR3 nucleotides: TGTGCCAGCGAAGGACAGGGAGGCGAGCAGTACTTC. Its protein product is CASEGQGGEQYF. The genes are TRBV18 and TRBJ2-7; 8 bases are shared with TRBD1. Germline lookup yields CDR1 KGHSH and CDR2 LQKENI. J was trimmed by 6 bases and V by 8 bases; bases with no gene match: 6. The CDR3 is made up of 12 amino acids.

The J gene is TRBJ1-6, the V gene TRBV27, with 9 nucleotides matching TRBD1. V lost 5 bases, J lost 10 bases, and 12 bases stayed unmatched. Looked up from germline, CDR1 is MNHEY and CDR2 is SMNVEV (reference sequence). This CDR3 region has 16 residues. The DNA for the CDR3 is TGTGCCAGCAGTCCGTCGACAGGGGGATTGCAATCACCCCTCCACTTT. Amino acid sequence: CASSPSTGGLQSPLHF.

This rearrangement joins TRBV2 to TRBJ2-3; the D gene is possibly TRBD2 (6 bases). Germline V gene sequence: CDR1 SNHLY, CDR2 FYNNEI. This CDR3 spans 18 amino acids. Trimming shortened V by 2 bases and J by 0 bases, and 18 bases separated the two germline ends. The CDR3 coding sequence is TGTGCCAGCAGTGAAACGCCGTATGGGGGACTGAGCACAGATACGCAGTATTTT. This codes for CASSETPYGGLSTDTQYF.

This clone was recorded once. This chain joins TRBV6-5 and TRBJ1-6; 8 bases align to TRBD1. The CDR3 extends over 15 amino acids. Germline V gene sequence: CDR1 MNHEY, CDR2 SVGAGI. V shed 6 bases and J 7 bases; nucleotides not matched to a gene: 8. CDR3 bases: TGTGCCAGCAGCCGTGGGACAGGCGGGAATTCACCCCTCCACTTT. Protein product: CASSRGTGGNSPLHF.

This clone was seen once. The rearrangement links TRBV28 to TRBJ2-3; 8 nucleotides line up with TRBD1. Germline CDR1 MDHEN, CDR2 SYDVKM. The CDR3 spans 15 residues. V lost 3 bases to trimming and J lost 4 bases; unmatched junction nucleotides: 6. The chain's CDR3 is CASSFGQGLSDTQYF. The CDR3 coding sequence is TGTGCCAGCAGTTTCGGACAGGGACTCTCAGATACGCAGTATTTT.

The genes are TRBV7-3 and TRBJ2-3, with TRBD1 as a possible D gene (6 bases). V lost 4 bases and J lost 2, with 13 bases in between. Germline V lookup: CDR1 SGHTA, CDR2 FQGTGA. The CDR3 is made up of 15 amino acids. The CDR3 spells CASSSTGLNTDTQYF. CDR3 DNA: TGTGCCAGCAGCTCTACAGGGTTGAACACAGATACGCAGTATTTT.

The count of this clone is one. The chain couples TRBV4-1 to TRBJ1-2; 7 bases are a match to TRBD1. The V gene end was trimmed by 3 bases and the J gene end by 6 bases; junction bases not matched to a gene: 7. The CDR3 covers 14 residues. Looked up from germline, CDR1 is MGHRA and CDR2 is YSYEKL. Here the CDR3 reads CASSHTTGNNGYTF. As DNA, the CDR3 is TGCGCCAGCAGCCATACGACAGGGAACAATGGCTACACCTTC.

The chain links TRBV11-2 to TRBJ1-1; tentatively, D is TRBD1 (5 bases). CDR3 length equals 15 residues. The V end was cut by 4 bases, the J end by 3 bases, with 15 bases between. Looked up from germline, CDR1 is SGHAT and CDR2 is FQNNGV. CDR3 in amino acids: CASSSTSGRDTEAFF. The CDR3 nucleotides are TGTGCCAGCAGCTCCACCTCGGGCAGGGACACTGAAGCTTTCTTT.

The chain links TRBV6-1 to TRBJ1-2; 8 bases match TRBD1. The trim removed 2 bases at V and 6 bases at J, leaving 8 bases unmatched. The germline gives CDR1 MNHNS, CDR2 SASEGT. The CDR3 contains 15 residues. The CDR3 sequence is CASSEMVAGGDGYTF. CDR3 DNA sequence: TGTGCCAGCAGTGAAATGGTGGCAGGGGGCGATGGCTACACCTTC.

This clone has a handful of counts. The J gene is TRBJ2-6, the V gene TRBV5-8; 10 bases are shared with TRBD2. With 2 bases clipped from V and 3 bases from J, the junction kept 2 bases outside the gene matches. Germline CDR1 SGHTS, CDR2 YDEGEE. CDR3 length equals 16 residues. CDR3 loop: CASSLLAGLGANVLTF. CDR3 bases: TGTGCCAGCAGCTTACTAGCGGGACTTGGGGCCAACGTCCTGACTTTC.

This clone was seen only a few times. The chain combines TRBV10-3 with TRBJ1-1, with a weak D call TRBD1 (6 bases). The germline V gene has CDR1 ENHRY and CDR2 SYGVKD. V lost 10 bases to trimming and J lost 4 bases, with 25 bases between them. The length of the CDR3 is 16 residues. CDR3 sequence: CATQAGAVLSGTEAFF. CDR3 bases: TGTGCCACACAGGCGGGGGCAGTATTAAGCGGCACTGAAGCTTTCTTT.

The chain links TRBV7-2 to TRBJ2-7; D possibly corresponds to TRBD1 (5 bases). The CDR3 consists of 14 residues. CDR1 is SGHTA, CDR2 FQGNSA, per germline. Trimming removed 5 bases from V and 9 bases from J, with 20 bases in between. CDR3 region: CASSGHPTATGQYF. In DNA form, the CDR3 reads TGTGCCAGCAGCGGACACCCAACCGCGACTGGGCAGTACTTC.

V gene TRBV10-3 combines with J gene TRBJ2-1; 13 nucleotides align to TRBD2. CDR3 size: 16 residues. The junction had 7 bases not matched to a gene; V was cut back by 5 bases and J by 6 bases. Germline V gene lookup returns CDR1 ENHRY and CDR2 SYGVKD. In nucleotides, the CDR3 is TGTGCCATCAGTCCCCGGACTAGCGGGGGACTCAATGAGCAGTTCTTC. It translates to CAISPRTSGGLNEQFF.